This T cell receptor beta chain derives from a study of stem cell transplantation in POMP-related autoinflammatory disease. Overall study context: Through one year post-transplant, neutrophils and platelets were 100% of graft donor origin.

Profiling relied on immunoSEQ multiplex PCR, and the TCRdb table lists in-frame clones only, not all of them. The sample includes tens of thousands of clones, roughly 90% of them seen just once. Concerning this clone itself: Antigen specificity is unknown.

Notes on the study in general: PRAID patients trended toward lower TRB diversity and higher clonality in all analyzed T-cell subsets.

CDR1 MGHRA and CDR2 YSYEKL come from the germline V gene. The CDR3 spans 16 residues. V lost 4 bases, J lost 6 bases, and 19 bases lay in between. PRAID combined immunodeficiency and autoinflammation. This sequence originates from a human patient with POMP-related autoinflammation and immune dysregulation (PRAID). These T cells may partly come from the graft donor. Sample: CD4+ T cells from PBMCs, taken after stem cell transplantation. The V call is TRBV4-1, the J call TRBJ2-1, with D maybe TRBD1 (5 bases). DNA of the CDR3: TGCGCCAGCAGCCCAATGGGATATAAGGGGCGCAATGAGCAGTTCTTC. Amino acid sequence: CASSPMGYKGRNEQFF.